The 18 T cell receptor beta chains given below trace back to one sample, sequenced in a study of blood T cell repertoires in COVID-19. Generated by immunoSEQ multiplex PCR, the TCRdb table keeps only in-frame clones and is missing some. The table records roughly 250,000 clones, approximately 80% of them present only once. Sequencing used peripheral blood. The source of these receptors is a woman in her 40s with active or convalescent COVID-19.

The sample holds one count of this clone. J is TRBJ1-1 and V is TRBV10-3; 7 bases match TRBD1. This CDR3 contains 14 residues. Per germline, CDR1 ENHRY and CDR2 SYGVKD. The junction had 4 bases not matched to a gene; V was cut back by 5 bases and J by 1 base. The CDR3 DNA reads TGTGCCATCAGTCCGACAGGGACGAACACTGAAGCTTTCTTT. It codes for CAISPTGTNTEAFF.

The rearrangement uses TRBV6-1 and TRBJ1-4, with TRBD1 matching 7 bases. This CDR3 is 15 amino acids long. The V gene end was trimmed by 3 bases and the J gene end by 5 bases; junction bases not matched to a gene: 6. CDR1 and CDR2 (germline): MNHNS, SASEGT. The CDR3: CASSDGQVENEKLFF. CDR3 in DNA: TGTGCCAGCAGTGACGGACAGGTTGAAAATGAAAAACTGTTTTTT.

DNA for the CDR3: TGTGCCAGCAGTGAAGCGGGAACAGGGGCGGGCTACACCTTC. It yields the protein CASSEAGTGAGYTF. V usage is TRBV2 and J usage is TRBJ1-2; TRBD1 matches at 7 bases. Germline CDR1 is SNHLY and CDR2 is FYNNEI. The V gene end was trimmed by 0 bases and the J gene end by 8 bases; junction bases not matched to a gene: 6. CDR3 length: 14 amino acids. The entire variable domain, with the rest obtained from reference TRBV2 and TRBJ1-2, is as follows: EPEVTQTPSHQVTQMGQEVILRCVPISNHLYFYWYRQILGQKVEFLVSFYNNEISEKSEIFDDQFSVERPDGSNFTLKIRSTKLEDSAMYFCASSEAGTGAGYTFGSGTRLTVV.

This clone was seen only a few times. This chain links TRBV20-1 with TRBJ1-6; TRBD1 is a possible D gene (5 bases). CDR3 size: 15 residues. V was shortened by 3 bases and J by 7 bases, with 16 bases between the two germline ends. Per germline, CDR1 DFQATT and CDR2 SNEGSKA (reference sequence). The CDR3 sequence: CSASGSGPSNSPLHF. The CDR3 region has the DNA TGCAGTGCTAGTGGGTCAGGGCCCTCGAATTCACCCCTCCACTTT.

The gene calls are TRBV11-2 and TRBJ1-6; the D gene is possibly TRBD1 (5 bases). The V end was cut by 1 base, the J end by 6 bases, with 13 bases between. The CDR3 has 16 amino acids. Looked up from germline, CDR1 is SGHAT and CDR2 is FQNNGV. Here the CDR3 reads CASSLAMWGGNSPLHF. DNA of the CDR3: TGTGCCAGCAGCTTAGCCATGTGGGGGGGTAATTCACCCCTCCACTTT. The full variable domain, rest sourced from reference TRBV11-2 and TRBJ1-6, is EAGVAQSPRYKIIEKRQSVAFWCNPISGHATLYWYQQILGQGPKLLIQFQNNGVVDDSQLPKDRFSAERLKGVDSTLKIQPAKLEDSAVYLCASSLAMWGGNSPLHFGNGTRLTVT.

The rearrangement links TRBV9 to TRBJ1-1; weak D call: TRBD1 (5 bases). The germline CDR1 and CDR2 sequences are SGDLS and YYNGEE. Between the trimmed V and J ends, which lost 3 bases and 2 bases, there was a span of 11 bases. This CDR3 comprises 14 residues. CDR3 region: CASSAIQVNTEAFF. The CDR3 DNA follows: TGTGCCAGCAGCGCGATACAGGTTAACACTGAAGCTTTCTTT.

The chain carries TRBV7-9 and TRBJ2-3; D is perhaps TRBD2 (5 bases). V was clipped by 4 bases and J by 2 bases, with 16 bases between them. The germline CDR1 and CDR2 sequences are SEHNR and FQNEAQ (reference sequence). The CDR3 runs 16 residues. CDR3: CASSSNRGYFTDTQYF. The CDR3 DNA sequence: TGTGCCAGCAGCTCTAATCGCGGGTACTTCACAGATACGCAGTATTTT.

The chain is built from TRBV5-1 and TRBJ2-3; perhaps TRBD2 as D (7 bases). Germline CDR1 reads SGHRS; CDR2 reads YFSETQ. The V end was cut by 2 bases, the J end by 4 bases, with 11 bases between. This CDR3 spans 14 amino acids. The CDR3 here is CASSLSGGPDTQYF. The DNA for the CDR3 is TGCGCCAGCAGCTTATCGGGGGGCCCAGATACGCAGTATTTT.

The chain uses TRBV28 and TRBJ1-5; TRBD1 might be the D (6 bases). V was clipped by 7 bases and J by 0 bases, with 10 bases between them. Germline values: CDR1 MDHEN, CDR2 SYDVKM. The CDR3 spans 14 residues. The CDR3 DNA reads as TGTGCCAGCAACAGGGTTGATAGCAATCAGCCCCAGCATTTT. This encodes CASNRVDSNQPQHF.

The chain employs TRBV25-1 and TRBJ1-2; 8 bases match TRBD1. CDR3 size: 14 residues. The junction had 5 bases not matched to a gene; V was cut back by 5 bases and J by 3 bases. Germline CDR1 reads MGHDK; CDR2 reads SYGVNS. As DNA, the CDR3 is TGTGCCAGCAGTTACAGGGGGGATTACTATGGCTACACCTTC. Translation gives CASSYRGDYYGYTF.

V gene TRBV7-9 combines with J gene TRBJ2-7; perhaps TRBD1 as D (6 bases). The V and J ends lost 1 base and 0 bases respectively, with 7 bases between them. The length of the CDR3 is 14 residues. Germline CDR1 SEHNR, CDR2 FQNEAQ (reference sequence). CDR3 sequence: CASSLGGGSYEQYV. CDR3 bases: TGTGCCAGCAGCTTAGGAGGGGGCTCCTACGAGCAGTACGTC.

The CDR3 nucleotides are TGTGCCAGCAGCGTCTCGAGCACCGGGGAGCTGTTTTTT. Residues: CASSVSSTGELFF. The genes are TRBV7-9 and TRBJ2-2; D remains unclear. This CDR3 has 13 amino acids. The germline V gene has CDR1 SEHNR and CDR2 FQNEAQ (reference sequence). V lost 5 bases to trimming and J lost 4 bases, with 8 bases between them. Full variable domain (outside the CDR3, taken from reference TRBV7-9 and TRBJ2-2): DTGVSQNPRHKITKRGQNVTFRCDPISEHNRLYWYRQTLGQGPEFLTYFQNEAQLEKSRLLSDRFSAERPKGSFSTLEIQRTEQGDSAMYLCASSVSSTGELFFGEGSRLTVL.

The V and J genes are TRBV13 and TRBJ1-2; 9 positions match TRBD1. This CDR3 is 15 amino acids long. CDR1 PRHDT and CDR2 FYEKMQ come from the germline V gene (reference sequence). V shed 5 bases, J shed 4 bases, and the junction held 8 bases outside the gene matches. CDR3 sequence (DNA): TGTGCCAGCAGCCCTGGGACAGGGTCGGTCTATGGCTACACCTTC. Its translation: CASSPGTGSVYGYTF.

The CDR3 DNA is TGTGCCAGCAGCTCGAGGACTAGCGGGGCCGAGGGGAATGAGCAGTTCTTC. This sequence encodes CASSSRTSGAEGNEQFF. This chain joins TRBV7-3 and TRBJ2-1; 12 nucleotides line up with TRBD2. The CDR3 runs 17 residues. J lost 7 bases, V lost 4 bases, and 11 bases had no gene match. The germline V gene has CDR1 SGHTA and CDR2 FQGTGA.

The J gene is TRBJ2-2, the V gene TRBV19; TRBD2 might be the D (6 bases). Between the trimmed V and J ends, which lost 4 bases and 4 bases, there was a span of 13 bases. CDR3 size: 15 residues. Germline V lookup: CDR1 LNHDA, CDR2 SQIVND (reference sequence). The CDR3 DNA reads TGTGCCAGTAGTACCCGGGGGATTCGCACCGGGGAGCTGTTTTTT. The encoded protein is CASSTRGIRTGELFF.

The rearrangement links TRBV6-5 to TRBJ1-3, with D unresolved. V gave up 7 bases and J gave up 0 bases, with 7 bases separating them. Germline lookup yields CDR1 MNHEY and CDR2 SVGAGI. The CDR3 totals 13 residues. The CDR3 coding sequence is TGTGCCAGCAAGGAGAGCTCTGGAAACACCATATATTTT. Its translation: CASKESSGNTIYF.

V gene TRBV14 combines with J gene TRBJ1-2; D remains ambiguous. The V gene lost 0 bases and the J gene lost 4 bases, with 6 bases spanning the gap. The germline gives CDR1 SGHDN, CDR2 FVKESK. This CDR3 region has 13 residues. The CDR3 loop reads CASSQDRTYGYTF. The CDR3 nucleotides are TGTGCCAGCAGCCAAGACAGAACCTATGGCTACACCTTC.

The chain has TRBV6-2 or TRBV6-3 and TRBJ2-5, with TRBD2 matching 8 bases. The CDR3 covers 16 residues. V lost 2 bases and J lost 1; bases outside the gene matches: 6. Germline V gene lookup returns CDR1 MNHEY and CDR2 SVGEGT. The CDR3 reads CASSYGGGPFQETQYF. The DNA for the CDR3 is TGTGCCAGCAGTTACGGCGGGGGGCCGTTCCAAGAGACCCAGTACTTC.